This is a list of T cell receptor beta chains from one sample in a study of T-cell reconstitution after alpha-beta-depleted transplantation in children. TCRdb re-analysed the PCR reads in MiXCR, keeping a single row per CDR3 protein. The sample includes 300,000 to 350,000 distinct CDR3 sequences, about a sixth of them seen just once. The source material was PBMCs, mostly from graft donor cells, sampled 360 days after TCRalphabeta/CD19-depleted stem cell transplant. Source of these receptors: a male patient between 2 and 10 years old who had a stem cell transplant for acute lymphoblastic leukemia, so the T cells may come from the graft donor. The CDR3 runs from the conserved cysteine through the conserved F or W. The D gene is left open where the match is weak. Expanded clones get a size class; other rows say once, few or many, or leave the size out.

d_call | j_call | clone_size | v_call | cdr3_aa | cdr3_nt
TRBD1 | TRBJ2-7 | - | TRBV11-2 | CASSLLGQGGHEQYF | TGTGCCAGCAGCTTACTGGGACAGGGGGGGCACGAGCAGTACTTC
- | TRBJ2-2 | - | TRBV20-1 | CSARFTGGGTGELFF | TGCAGTGCTAGATTTACAGGGGGGGGAACCGGGGAGCTGTTTTTT
- | TRBJ2-5 | few | TRBV20-1 | CSARGTRNYETQYF | TGCAGTGCTAGGGGGACTCGAAACTACGAGACCCAGTACTTC
- | TRBJ2-3 | - | TRBV15 | CATSRGSGGFVADTQYF | TGTGCCACCAGCAGAGGAAGTGGGGGTTTCGTTGCAGATACGCAGTATTTT
TRBD2 | TRBJ2-3 | few | TRBV29-1 | CSVEAGAQYF | TGCAGCGTTGAGGCGGGGGCGCAGTATTTT
- | TRBJ2-2 | few | TRBV7-3 | CASSKSGSQSGELFF | TGTGCCAGCAGCAAGAGCGGGTCCCAGTCCGGGGAGCTGTTTTTT
TRBD1 | TRBJ2-1 | - | TRBV4-3 | CASSSSGTGYNNEQFF | TGCGCCAGCAGCTCGTCCGGGACAGGGTATAACAATGAGCAGTTCTTC
- | TRBJ2-1 | many | TRBV29-1 | CSVGQSRRNEQFF | TGCAGCGTTGGACAGTCGAGGAGAAATGAGCAGTTCTTC
- | TRBJ2-1 | many | TRBV10-3 | CAISESRPAYEQFF | TGTGCCATCAGTGAGTCCAGGCCCGCCTATGAGCAGTTCTTC
- | TRBJ2-7 | - | TRBV4-3 | CASSQDGGFGYEQYF | TGCGCCAGCAGCCAAGACGGTGGGTTCGGCTACGAGCAGTACTTC
TRBD1 | TRBJ2-1 | - | TRBV28 | CASSLPTGGAYNEQFF | TGTGCCAGCAGTTTACCAACAGGGGGAGCGTACAATGAGCAGTTCTTC
- | TRBJ1-3 | - | TRBV12-3/TRBV12-4 | CASSLEGSSGNTIYF | TGTGCCAGCAGTTTGGAGGGGAGCTCTGGAAACACCATATATTTT
- | TRBJ1-1 | many | TRBV15 | CATSRVAGVNTEAFF | TGTGCCACCAGCAGAGTCGCAGGGGTGAACACTGAAGCTTTCTTT
TRBD2 | TRBJ2-7 | - | TRBV29-1 | CSVVWTTGGPLYEQYF | TGCAGCGTTGTCTGGACTACGGGAGGGCCCCTATACGAGCAGTACTTC
- | TRBJ2-1 | few | TRBV9 | CASSVVATGSSYNEQFF | TGTGCCAGCAGCGTAGTAGCCACAGGGAGCTCCTACAATGAGCAGTTCTTC
- | TRBJ2-1 | few | TRBV29-1 | CSVEDSLAYNEQFF | TGCAGCGTTGAAGATAGCCTAGCATACAATGAGCAGTTCTTC
TRBD1 | TRBJ1-2 | few | TRBV7-9 | CASSAMGFGTGDHGYTF | TGTGCCAGCAGCGCAATGGGGTTCGGGACAGGGGATCATGGCTACACCTTC
- | TRBJ1-2 | few | TRBV12-3/TRBV12-4 | CASRGLDYGYTF | TGTGCCAGCAGGGGGCTGGACTATGGCTACACCTTC
TRBD2 | TRBJ2-1 | - | TRBV6-2/TRBV6-3 | CASSYGLASGSIYNEQFF | TGTGCCAGCAGTTACGGGTTGGCTAGCGGGTCTATCTACAATGAGCAGTTCTTC
TRBD2 | TRBJ2-1 | many | TRBV4-3 | CASSQVAGANEQFF | TGCGCCAGCAGCCAAGTAGCGGGAGCGAATGAGCAGTTCTTC
- | TRBJ2-1 | few | TRBV7-2 | CASSLVSRGHNEQFF | TGTGCCAGCAGCTTAGTATCCCGGGGTCACAATGAGCAGTTCTTC
TRBD1 | TRBJ1-5 | many | TRBV10-3 | CAISGDRAGQPQHF | TGTGCCATCAGTGGGGACAGGGCAGGTCAGCCCCAGCATTTT
TRBD2 | TRBJ2-7 | - | TRBV6-5 | CASITGGLSYEQYF | TGTGCCAGCATTACGGGAGGGCTCTCCTACGAGCAGTACTTC
- | TRBJ2-1 | few | TRBV6-5 | CASSYSGVSPINEQFF | TGTGCCAGCAGTTACTCCGGGGTGAGCCCCATCAATGAGCAGTTCTTC
TRBD1 | TRBJ2-3 | - | TRBV4-3 | CASSDRGPDTQYF | TGCGCCAGCAGCGACAGGGGGCCGGATACGCAGTATTTT
TRBD2 | TRBJ2-1 | few | TRBV20-1 | CSASDAGQGLTRRNEQFF | TGCAGTGCTAGCGACGCCGGCCAGGGACTAACTAGGAGAAATGAGCAGTTCTTC
- | TRBJ2-3 | many | TRBV12-3/TRBV12-4 | CASSLKGQRTDTQYF | TGTGCCAGCAGTTTAAAGGGCCAACGCACAGATACGCAGTATTTT
- | TRBJ2-3 | many | TRBV12-3/TRBV12-4 | CASWGRPHTDTQYF | TGTGCCAGCTGGGGGAGGCCCCACACAGATACGCAGTATTTT
- | TRBJ1-3 | - | TRBV12-3/TRBV12-4 | CASGGFSGNTIYF | TGTGCCAGCGGTGGGTTCTCTGGAAACACCATATATTTT
TRBD1 | TRBJ2-7 | - | TRBV12-3/TRBV12-4 | CASSFQGAIYEQYF | TGTGCCAGCAGTTTTCAGGGGGCGATCTACGAGCAGTACTTC
- | TRBJ2-7 | many | TRBV28 | CASSSLGIRNRDFSYEQYF | TGTGCCAGCAGTTCCTTAGGCATAAGAAACCGGGACTTTTCCTACGAGCAGTACTTC
TRBD1 | TRBJ2-7 | few | TRBV5-1 | CASSLGYRGRSEQYF | TGCGCCAGCAGCTTGGGATACAGGGGAAGGAGCGAGCAGTACTTC
- | TRBJ2-1 | many | TRBV7-9 | CASTFTGANEQFF | TGTGCCAGCACCTTTACAGGAGCCAATGAGCAGTTCTTC
TRBD1 | TRBJ1-4 | - | TRBV18 | CASSRDRGEKLFF | TGTGCCAGCTCACGAGACAGGGGAGAAAAACTGTTTTTT
- | TRBJ2-1 | - | TRBV7-3 | CASSLLPPLTGRNEQFF | TGTGCCAGCAGCTTACTCCCCCCTCTTACAGGGAGGAATGAGCAGTTCTTC
- | TRBJ2-7 | few | TRBV20-1 | CSASSSSRSYEQYF | TGCAGTGCTAGCTCTAGCAGCAGGAGCTACGAGCAGTACTTC
- | TRBJ2-3 | many | TRBV29-1 | CSVGRAAPDTQYF | TGCAGCGTTGGGAGGGCGGCCCCCGATACGCAGTATTTT
TRBD2 | TRBJ2-7 | few | TRBV4-2 | CASSPRSSGILSYEQYF | TGTGCCAGCAGCCCCCGATCCAGCGGGATTCTCTCCTACGAGCAGTACTTC
- | TRBJ2-5 | - | TRBV4-3 | CASSPRRRLGDPQETQYF | TGCGCCAGCAGCCCCCGGAGACGGTTGGGAGACCCTCAAGAGACCCAGTACTTC
TRBD1 | TRBJ2-7 | - | TRBV25-1 | CASSAAPGQGAYEQYF | TGTGCCAGCAGTGCCGCGCCGGGACAGGGGGCCTACGAGCAGTACTTC
- | TRBJ1-2 | - | TRBV4-2 | CASSQVTRSNYGYTF | TGTGCCAGCAGCCAAGTTACCCGATCTAACTATGGCTACACCTTC
TRBD2 | TRBJ2-3 | - | TRBV10-3 | CAIGLAGAGTDTQYF | TGTGCCATCGGGTTAGCGGGAGCGGGCACAGATACGCAGTATTTT
- | TRBJ2-2 | many | TRBV10-3 | CAISESTTNTGELFF | TGTGCCATCAGTGAGTCGACCACGAACACCGGGGAGCTGTTTTTT